This T cell receptor (beta chain) emerged from a study of control samples from healthy donors and cancer patients. The junction had 9 bases not matched to a gene; V was cut back by 0 bases and J by 2 bases. The CDR3 has 16 residues. Germline CDR1 and CDR2: SQVTM and ANQGSEA. Sequenced by immunoSEQ multiplex PCR; TCRdb stores in-frame clones only, minus some. The data show around 140,000 clones, roughly 90% seen once. Sequenced material: blood. This receptor was obtained from a woman between 45 and 65 years old in good health. The V gene is TRBV29-1, the J gene TRBJ2-7; 8 nucleotides match TRBD2. The CDR3 reads CSVEDRSSGAPYEQYF. The CDR3 nucleotides are TGCAGCGTTGAAGATCGAAGTAGCGGGGCCCCCTACGAGCAGTACTTC.